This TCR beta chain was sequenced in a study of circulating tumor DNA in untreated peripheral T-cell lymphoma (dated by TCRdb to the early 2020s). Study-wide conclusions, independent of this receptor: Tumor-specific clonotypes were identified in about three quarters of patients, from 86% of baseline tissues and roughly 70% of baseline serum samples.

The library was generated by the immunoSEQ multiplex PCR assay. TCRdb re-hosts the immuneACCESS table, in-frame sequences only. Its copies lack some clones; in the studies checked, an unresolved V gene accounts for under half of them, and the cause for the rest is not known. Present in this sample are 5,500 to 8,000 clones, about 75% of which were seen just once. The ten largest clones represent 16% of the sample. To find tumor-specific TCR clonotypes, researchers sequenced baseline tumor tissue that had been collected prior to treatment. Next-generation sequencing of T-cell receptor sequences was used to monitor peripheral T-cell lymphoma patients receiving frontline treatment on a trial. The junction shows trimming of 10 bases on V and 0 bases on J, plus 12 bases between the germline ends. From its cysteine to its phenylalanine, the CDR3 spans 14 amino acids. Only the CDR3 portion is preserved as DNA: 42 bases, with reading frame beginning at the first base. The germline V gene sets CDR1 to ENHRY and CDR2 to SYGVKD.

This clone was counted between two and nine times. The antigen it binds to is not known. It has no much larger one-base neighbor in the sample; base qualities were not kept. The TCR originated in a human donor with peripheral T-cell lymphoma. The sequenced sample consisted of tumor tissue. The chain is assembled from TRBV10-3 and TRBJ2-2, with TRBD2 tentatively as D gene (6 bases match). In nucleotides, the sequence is TGTGCCAGCGGACTAACAGCGAACACCGGGGAGCTGTTTTTT. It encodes CASGLTANTGELFF.